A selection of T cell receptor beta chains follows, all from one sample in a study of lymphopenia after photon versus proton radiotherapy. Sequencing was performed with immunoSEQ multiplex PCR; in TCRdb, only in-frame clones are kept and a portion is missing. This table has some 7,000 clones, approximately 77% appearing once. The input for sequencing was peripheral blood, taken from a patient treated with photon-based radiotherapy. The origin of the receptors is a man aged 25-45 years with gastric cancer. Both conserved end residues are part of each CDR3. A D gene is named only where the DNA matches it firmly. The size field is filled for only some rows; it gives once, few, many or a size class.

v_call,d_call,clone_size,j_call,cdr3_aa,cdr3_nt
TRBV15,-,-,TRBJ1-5,CATSREIGSNQPQHF,TGTGCCACCAGCAGAGAGATTGGGAGCAATCAGCCCCAGCATTTT
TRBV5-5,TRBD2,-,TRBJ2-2,CASSSHGTSGGASNTGELFF,TGTGCCAGCAGCTCCCACGGGACTAGCGGGGGAGCGTCGAACACCGGGGAGCTGTTTTTT
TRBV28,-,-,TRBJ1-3,CASSLWLRSGNTIYF,TGTGCCAGCAGTTTATGGCTCCGGTCTGGAAACACCATATATTTT
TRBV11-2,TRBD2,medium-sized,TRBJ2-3,CASSRTSGATDTQYF,TGTGCCAGCAGCCGTACTAGCGGGGCCACAGATACGCAGTATTTT
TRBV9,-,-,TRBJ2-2,CASSSRWDTGELFF,TGTGCCAGCAGCTCTCGGTGGGACACCGGGGAGCTGTTTTTT
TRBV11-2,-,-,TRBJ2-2,CASSPRQDYTGELFF,TGTGCCAGCAGCCCAAGACAGGATTACACCGGGGAGCTGTTTTTT
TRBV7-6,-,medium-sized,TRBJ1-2,CASSLGPFYGYTF,TGTGCCAGCAGCTTGGGGCCGTTCTATGGCTACACCTTC
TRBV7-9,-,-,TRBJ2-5,CASSLGGGGYSQETQYF,TGTGCCAGCAGCTTAGGTGGAGGGGGCTACTCCCAAGAGACCCAGTACTTC
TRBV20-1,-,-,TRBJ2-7,CSVKPSYEQYF,TGCAGTGTCAAACCTAGCTACGAGCAGTACTTC
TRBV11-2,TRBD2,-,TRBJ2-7,CASSSEPSGRRYEQYF,TGTGCCAGCAGCTCAGAACCTAGCGGGAGGCGCTACGAGCAGTACTTC
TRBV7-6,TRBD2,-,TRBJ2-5,CASSLNAGGLQETQYF,TGTGCCAGCAGCTTAAATGCGGGGGGCTTACAAGAGACCCAGTACTTC
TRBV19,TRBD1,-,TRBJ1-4,CASRLQGGEKLFF,TGTGCCAGTCGTTTGCAGGGGGGTGAAAAACTGTTTTTT
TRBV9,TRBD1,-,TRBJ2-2,CASSAGQGDTGELFF,TGTGCCAGCAGTGCGGGACAGGGTGACACCGGGGAGCTGTTTTTT
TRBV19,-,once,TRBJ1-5,CASSRGTQPQHF,TGTGCCAGTAGTAGGGGGACGCAGCCCCAGCATTTT